This T cell receptor beta chain was identified in a study of beta chain features in type 1 diabetes. The CDR3 runs 14 residues. The J segment lost 3 bases and the V segment lost 4 bases, leaving 6 bases of the junction unmatched. Germline V CDR1 and CDR2: MNHEY, SMNVEV (reference sequence). The entirety of the isolated RNA underwent reverse transcription, so expressed TCRB transcripts were sequenced. Sequencing used immunoSEQ multiplex PCR; TCRdb keeps in-frame clones, though not all of them. Among hundreds of thousands of clones listed, over 11% were seen once. Whole-study findings and limits: Moderately but significantly shorter TCRB CDR3s were found in Type 1 diabetes patients in all four CD4+ subsets. More deletions and fewer insertions at VDJ junctions were seen in type 1 diabetes patients.

This clone was counted only a few times. What it binds is unknown. Specimen: naive CD4+ T cells from blood. This clonotype was obtained from a man aged 18-30 years with type 1 diabetes. The chain has TRBV27 and TRBJ2-7, with 7 nucleotides matching TRBD2. The CDR3 sequence: CASSSTGGGYEQYF. CDR3 sequence (DNA): TGTGCCAGCAGTTCGACGGGAGGAGGCTACGAGCAGTACTTC.